The present TCR beta chain was sequenced within a study of T cells in Graves' hyperthyroidism and ophthalmopathy. Authors of the study amplified TCR beta CDR3 regions from RNA transcripts. When the TCR CDR3 underwent first-round RT-PCR, the HTBI primer set was used. One entry per CDR3 protein results from TCRdb running MiXCR on the multiplex PCR reads. The table has hundreds of thousands of distinct CDR3 sequences, approximately 14% seen once; the top ten hold around 14%. The V gene's germline CDR1 is MNHEY and CDR2 SMNVEV (reference sequence). The CDR3 runs 15 residues. V shed 6 bases, J shed 6 bases, and the junction held 13 bases outside the gene matches. This clonotype was observed many times. PBMCs were derived from about 9.1 ml fresh peripheral blood.

The material sequenced was blood. The chain recombines TRBV27 with TRBJ2-5; 7 bases map to TRBD1. This receptor was taken from a woman aged 18-35 years with Graves' hyperthyroidism. The CDR3 here is CASSTLPSGGKTQYF. In DNA, the CDR3 is TGTGCCAGCAGCACCTTACCCTCAGGGGGAAAGACCCAGTACTTC.